This TCR beta chain derives from a study of shared clonotypes between healthy human individuals. This clone came up once. Its antigen is unidentified. The CDR3 contains 14 residues. Trimming took 5 bases from V and 6 from J, leaving 14 bases between them. In germline, CDR1 is SGHNT, CDR2 YENEEA. Broader study findings: Some clonotypes were shared by all four sorted-subset donors, while others were not shared. The non-shared ones had lower generation probabilities than the shared ones.

As processed by the authors: Sequence data from immunoSEQ were junction-only and lacked quality scores; consequently, filtering differed. Repertoires were generated with immunoSEQ multiplex PCR, while TCRdb's copy carries only in-frame clones and drops some. V, J and clone size reflect that table, while D and trimming were determined from the DNA. The sample has over a million clones, under 99% seen once. The receptor comes from a man between 25 and 39 years old in good health. Sequenced input: naive CD4+ T cells sorted from blood. Sample subset: CD45RA+ positively selected. The chain links TRBV11-3 to TRBJ2-1, with D possibly matching TRBD2 (7 bases). CDR3: CASSVRGASNEQFF. The CDR3 DNA is TGTGCCAGCAGCGTCCGGGGGGCGAGCAATGAGCAGTTCTTC. The whole variable domain, remainder taken from reference TRBV11-3 and TRBJ2-1, is EAGVVQSPRYKIIEKKQPVAFWCNPISGHNTLYWYLQNLGQGPELLIRYENEEAVDDSQLPKDRFSAERLKGVDSTLKIQPAELGDSAVYLCASSVRGASNEQFFGPGTRLTVL.